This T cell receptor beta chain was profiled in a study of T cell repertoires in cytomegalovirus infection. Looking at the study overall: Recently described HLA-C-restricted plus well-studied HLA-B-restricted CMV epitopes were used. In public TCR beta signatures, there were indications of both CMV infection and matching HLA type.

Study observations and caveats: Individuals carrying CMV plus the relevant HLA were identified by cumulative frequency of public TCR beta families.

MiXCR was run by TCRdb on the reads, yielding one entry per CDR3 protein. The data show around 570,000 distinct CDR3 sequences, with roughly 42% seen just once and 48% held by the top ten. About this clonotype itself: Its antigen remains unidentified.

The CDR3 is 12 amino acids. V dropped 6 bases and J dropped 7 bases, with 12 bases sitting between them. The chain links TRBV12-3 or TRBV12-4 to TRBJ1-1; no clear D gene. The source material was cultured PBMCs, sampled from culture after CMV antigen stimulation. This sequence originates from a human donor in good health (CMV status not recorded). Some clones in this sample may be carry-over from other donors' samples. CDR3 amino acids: CASSWAGSEAFF. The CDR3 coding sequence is TGTGCCAGCAGCTGGGCGGGGAGTGAAGCTTTCTTT.